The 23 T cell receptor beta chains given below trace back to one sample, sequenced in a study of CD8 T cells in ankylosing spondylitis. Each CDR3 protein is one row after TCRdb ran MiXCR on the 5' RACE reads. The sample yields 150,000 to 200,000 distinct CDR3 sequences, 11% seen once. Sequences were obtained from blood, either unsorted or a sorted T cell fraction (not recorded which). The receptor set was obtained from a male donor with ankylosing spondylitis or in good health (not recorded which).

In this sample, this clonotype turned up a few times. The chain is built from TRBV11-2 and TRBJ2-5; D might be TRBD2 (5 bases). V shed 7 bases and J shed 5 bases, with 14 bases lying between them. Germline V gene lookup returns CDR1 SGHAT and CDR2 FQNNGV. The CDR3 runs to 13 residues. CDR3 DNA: TGTGCCAGCACCCCCAGGACTCGTGAGACCCAGTACTTC. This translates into CASTPRTRETQYF. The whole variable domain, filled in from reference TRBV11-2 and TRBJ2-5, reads EAGVAQSPRYKIIEKRQSVAFWCNPISGHATLYWYQQILGQGPKLLIQFQNNGVVDDSQLPKDRFSAERLKGVDSTLKIQPAKLEDSAVYLCASTPRTRETQYFGPGTRLLVL.

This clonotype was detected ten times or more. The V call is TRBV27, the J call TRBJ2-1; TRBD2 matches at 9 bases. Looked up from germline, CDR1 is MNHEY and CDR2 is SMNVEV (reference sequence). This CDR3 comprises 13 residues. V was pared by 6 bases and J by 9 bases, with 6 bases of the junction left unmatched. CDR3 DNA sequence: TGTGCCAGCAGGGAACTTAGCGGGAGTGAGCAGTTCTTC. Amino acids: CASRELSGSEQFF.

CDR3 DNA: TGTGCCAGAAGTCTTACGACAGGGGTGGATGAGCAGTTCTTC. This gives the protein CARSLTTGVDEQFF. The V gene is TRBV14, the J gene TRBJ2-1; 8 bases fit TRBD1. CDR3 length: 14 amino acids. V was clipped by 9 bases and J by 8 bases; unmatched bases: 12. Germline V CDR1 and CDR2: SGHDN, FVKESK.

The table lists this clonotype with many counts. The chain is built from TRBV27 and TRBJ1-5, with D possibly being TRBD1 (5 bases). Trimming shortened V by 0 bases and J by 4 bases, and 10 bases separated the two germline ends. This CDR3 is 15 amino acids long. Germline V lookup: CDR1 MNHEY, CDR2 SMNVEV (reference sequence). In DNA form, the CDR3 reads TGTGCCAGCAGTTTATCCGGGACTAATAATCAGCCCCAGCATTTT. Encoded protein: CASSLSGTNNQPQHF.

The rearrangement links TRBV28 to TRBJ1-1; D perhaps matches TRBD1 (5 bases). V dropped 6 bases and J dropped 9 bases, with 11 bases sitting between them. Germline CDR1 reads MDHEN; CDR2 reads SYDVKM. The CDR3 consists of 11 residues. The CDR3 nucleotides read TGTGCCAGCAGCGTCAGGGCTAAAGCTTTCTTT. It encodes CASSVRAKAFF.

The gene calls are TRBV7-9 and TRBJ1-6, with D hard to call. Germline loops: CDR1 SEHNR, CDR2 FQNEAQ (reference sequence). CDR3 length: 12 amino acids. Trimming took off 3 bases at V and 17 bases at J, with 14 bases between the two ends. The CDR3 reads CASSFGDFNVHF. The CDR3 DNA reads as TGTGCCAGCAGCTTTGGAGATTTCAATGTCCACTTT.

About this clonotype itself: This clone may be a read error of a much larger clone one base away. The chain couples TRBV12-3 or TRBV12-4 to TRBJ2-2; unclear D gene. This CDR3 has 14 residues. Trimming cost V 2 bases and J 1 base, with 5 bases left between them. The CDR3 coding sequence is TGTGCCAGCAGTTTATCACGGAACACCGGGGAGCTGTTTTTT. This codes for CASSLSRNTGELFF.

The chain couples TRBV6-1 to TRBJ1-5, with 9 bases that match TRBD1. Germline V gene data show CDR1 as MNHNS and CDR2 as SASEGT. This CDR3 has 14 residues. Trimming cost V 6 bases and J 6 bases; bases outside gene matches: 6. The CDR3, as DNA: TGTGCCAGCAGCACAGGGGGCGCGGCTCAGCCCCAGCATTTT. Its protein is CASSTGGAAQPQHF.

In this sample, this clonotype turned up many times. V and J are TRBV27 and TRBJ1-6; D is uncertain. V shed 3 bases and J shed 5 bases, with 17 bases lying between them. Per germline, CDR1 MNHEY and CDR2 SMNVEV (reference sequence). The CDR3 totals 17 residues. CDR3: CASSFLPLWGDNSPLHF. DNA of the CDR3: TGTGCCAGCAGTTTTCTTCCCCTATGGGGTGATAATTCACCCCTCCACTTT.

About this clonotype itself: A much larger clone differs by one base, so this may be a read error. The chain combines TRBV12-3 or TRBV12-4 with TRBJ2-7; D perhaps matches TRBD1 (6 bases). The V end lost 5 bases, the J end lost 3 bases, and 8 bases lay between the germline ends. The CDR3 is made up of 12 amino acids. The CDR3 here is CASSQGIYEQYF. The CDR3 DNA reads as TGTGCCAGCAGTCAGGGGATCTACGAGCAGTACTTC.

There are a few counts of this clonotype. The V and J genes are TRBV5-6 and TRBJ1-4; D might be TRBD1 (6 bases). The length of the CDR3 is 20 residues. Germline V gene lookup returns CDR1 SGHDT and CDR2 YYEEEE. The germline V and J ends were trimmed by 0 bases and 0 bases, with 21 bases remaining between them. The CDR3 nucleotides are TGTGCCAGCAGCTTGGCGCCCGGGACACAACCCTGGGCAACTAATGAAAAACTGTTTTTT. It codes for CASSLAPGTQPWATNEKLFF.

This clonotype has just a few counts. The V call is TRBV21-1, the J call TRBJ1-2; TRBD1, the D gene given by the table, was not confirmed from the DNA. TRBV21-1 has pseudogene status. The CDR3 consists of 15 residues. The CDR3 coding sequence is TGTGCCAGCAGCAAAGCGGACAGCCAATTTTATGGCTACACCTTC. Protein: CASSKADSQFYGYTF.

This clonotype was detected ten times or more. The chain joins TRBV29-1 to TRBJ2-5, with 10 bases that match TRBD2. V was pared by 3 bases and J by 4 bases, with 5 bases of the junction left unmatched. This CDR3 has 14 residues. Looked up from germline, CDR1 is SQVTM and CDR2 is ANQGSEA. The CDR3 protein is CSVDRRLAGETQYF. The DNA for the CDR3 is TGCAGCGTTGACCGCAGACTAGCGGGAGAGACCCAGTACTTC.

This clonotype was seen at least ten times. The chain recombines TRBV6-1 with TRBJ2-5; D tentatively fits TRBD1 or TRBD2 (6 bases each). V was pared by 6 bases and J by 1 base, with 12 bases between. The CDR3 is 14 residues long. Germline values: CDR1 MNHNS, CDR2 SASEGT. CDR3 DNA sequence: TGTGCCAGCAGACTCCGGGGGCTCCAAGAGACCCAGTACTTC. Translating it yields CASRLRGLQETQYF.

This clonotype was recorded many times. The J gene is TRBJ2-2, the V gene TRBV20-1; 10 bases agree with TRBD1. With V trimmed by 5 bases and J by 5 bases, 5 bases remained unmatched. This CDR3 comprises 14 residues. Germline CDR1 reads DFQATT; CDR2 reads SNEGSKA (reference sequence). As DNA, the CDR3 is TGCAGTGCTCTAGGGGGACAGGGGACCGGGGAGCTGTTTTTT. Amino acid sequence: CSALGGQGTGELFF.

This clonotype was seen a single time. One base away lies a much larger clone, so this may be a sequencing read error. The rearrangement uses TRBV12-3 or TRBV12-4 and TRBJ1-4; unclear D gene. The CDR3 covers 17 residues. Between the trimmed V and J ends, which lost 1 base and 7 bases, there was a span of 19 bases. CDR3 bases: TGTGCCAGCAGTTTAGTCGCTACAGACCTCGGGAGTGAAAAACTGTTTTTT. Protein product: CASSLVATDLGSEKLFF.

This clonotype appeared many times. CDR3 in amino acids: CASSLIPGHGELFF. The CDR3, as DNA: TGTGCCAGCAGCTTAATTCCGGGGCACGGGGAGCTGTTTTTT. The chain is built from TRBV7-2 and TRBJ2-2; D possibly matches TRBD1 or TRBD2 (5 bases each). Germline V gene lookup returns CDR1 SGHTA and CDR2 FQGNSA. V lost 2 bases to trimming and J lost 7 bases, with 11 bases between them. This CDR3 is 14 amino acids long.

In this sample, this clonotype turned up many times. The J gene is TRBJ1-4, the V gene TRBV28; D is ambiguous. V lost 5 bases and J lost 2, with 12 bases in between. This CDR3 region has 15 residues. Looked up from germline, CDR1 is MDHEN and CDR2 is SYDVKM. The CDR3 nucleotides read TGTGCCAGCAGTCCGGCGACGCGGACTAATGAAAAACTGTTTTTT. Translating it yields CASSPATRTNEKLFF.

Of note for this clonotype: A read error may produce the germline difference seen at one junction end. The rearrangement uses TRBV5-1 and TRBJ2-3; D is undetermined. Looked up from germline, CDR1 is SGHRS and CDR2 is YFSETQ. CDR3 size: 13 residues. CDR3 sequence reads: CASSPGDTDTQNF. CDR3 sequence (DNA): TGCGCCAGCAGCCCCGGCGACACAGATACGCAGAATTTT.

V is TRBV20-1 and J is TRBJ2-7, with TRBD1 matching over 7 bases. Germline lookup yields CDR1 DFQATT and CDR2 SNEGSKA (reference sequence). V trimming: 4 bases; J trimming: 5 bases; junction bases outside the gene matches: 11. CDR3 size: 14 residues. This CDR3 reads CSANGNRGPNEQYF. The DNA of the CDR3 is TGCAGTGCTAACGGGAACAGGGGTCCTAACGAGCAGTACTTC.

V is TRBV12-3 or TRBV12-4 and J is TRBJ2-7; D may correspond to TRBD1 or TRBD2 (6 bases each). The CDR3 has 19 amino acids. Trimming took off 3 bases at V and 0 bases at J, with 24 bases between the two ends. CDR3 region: CASSLRDSPTRGSSYEQYF. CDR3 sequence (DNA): TGTGCCAGCAGTTTGCGGGATTCCCCAACTAGGGGGAGCTCCTACGAGCAGTACTTC.

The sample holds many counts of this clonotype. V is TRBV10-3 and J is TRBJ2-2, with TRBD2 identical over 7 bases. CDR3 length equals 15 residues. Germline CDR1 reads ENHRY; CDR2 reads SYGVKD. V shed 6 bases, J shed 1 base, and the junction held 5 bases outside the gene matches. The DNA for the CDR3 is TGTGCCATCAGAATCGGACTAGAGAACACCGGGGAGCTGTTTTTT. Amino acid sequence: CAIRIGLENTGELFF.

The CDR3 sequence is CASSLYRGWNEQYF. The DNA of the CDR3 is TGTGCCAGCAGCTTGTACAGGGGTTGGAACGAGCAGTACTTC. V usage is TRBV5-6 and J usage is TRBJ2-7; TRBD1 matches 7 bases. The CDR3 runs to 14 residues. V dropped 1 base and J dropped 5; count of bases not matched to a gene: 6. Germline-derived CDR1 and CDR2 are SGHDT and YYEEEE.